Sequencing of this T cell receptor (beta chain) was carried out in a study of persistence of HIV-infected CD4 T cells. The wider study: Multiple blood draws of up to about 180 mL, except two donors with single leukapheresis.

The immunoSEQ assay was version 4, run in survey mode. Produced via immunoSEQ multiplex PCR; TCRdb's table is partial and in-frame only. The sample yields 35,000 to 40,000 clones, 80% seen once. Trimming pared 4 bases from V and 7 bases from J, leaving 10 bases between. Germline assignment: CDR1 LNHDA and CDR2 SQIVND (reference sequence). This CDR3 region has 13 residues. The stimulus was lysate of CMV-infected fibroblasts, around 10 ug/mL. Sorted nonresponding memory CD4+ T cells were CD40L-negative, CD69-negative, CD45RO-high. Concerning this clone itself: Its matching antigen is unknown.

Findings and caveats of the study: The rare CMV-responding cells with HIV-1 proviruses were not separately TCR-sequenced.

The receptor's source is an adult man with HIV who was CMV-seropositive. This specimen consisted of CD4+ T cells sorted from PBMCs after roughly 18-hour stimulation, obtained from a patient who received antiretroviral therapy. The J gene is TRBJ2-2, the V gene TRBV19; D is possibly TRBD1 (5 bases). CDR3: CASSRQGDGELFF. In DNA, the CDR3 is TGTGCCAGTAGTAGGCAGGGCGACGGGGAGCTGTTTTTT. The complete variable domain, with remaining parts taken from reference TRBV19 and TRBJ2-2, reads DGGITQSPKYLFRKEGQNVTLSCEQNLNHDAMYWYRQDPGQGLRLIYYSQIVNDFQKGDIAEGYSVSREKKESFPLTVTSAQKNPTAFYLCASSRQGDGELFFGEGSRLTVL.